The 20 T cell receptor beta chains presented below share a single source sample, sequenced in a study of shared clonotypes between healthy human individuals (dated by TCRdb to the early 2020s). The method behind the library was the immunoSEQ multiplex PCR assay. In TCRdb, the immuneACCESS table is reduced to in-frame sequences with V and J assigned. These tables do not hold every clone; where another copy was compared, an unresolved V gene accounts for under half, and the others remain unexplained. Within this sample are 2 million or so clones, with 95% of them counted one time only. The top ten clonotypes cover roughly 0.13% of the sample. Sequencing input: naive CD4+ T cells sorted from blood. In the paper's terms, the cell subset or site label means: CD45RA+ positively selected. The receptors shown here come from a man younger than 30 in good health.

The chain couples TRBV2 to TRBJ1-1, with 8 positions matching TRBD1. Unmatched junction bases numbered 3, after V lost 5 bases and J lost 7 bases. CDR3 length equals 12 residues. The germline CDR1 and CDR2 sequences are SNHLY and FYNNEI. The CDR3 DNA reads TGTGCCAGCAGTACGGACAGGGTTGAAGCTTTCTTT. This translates into CASSTDRVEAFF.

The rearrangement links TRBV6-6 to TRBJ1-2, with TRBD1 matching 8 bases. V lost 10 bases and J lost 0; bases outside the gene matches: 4. This CDR3 has 13 amino acids. CDR1 and CDR2 from the germline V gene are MNHNY and SVGAGI (reference sequence). CDR3 DNA: TGTGCCACCACGGGACAGGCTAACTATGGCTACACCTTC. Protein: CATTGQANYGYTF.

As concerns this clone: The same CDR3 arises from other DNA sequences in this sample as well. The chain has TRBV11-3 and TRBJ2-3; D is undetermined. Germline V CDR1 and CDR2: SGHNT, YENEEA. The CDR3 is made up of 13 amino acids. Trimming stripped 5 bases from V and 1 base from J, with 7 bases between. CDR3 in DNA: TGTGCCAGCAGCCGCCAGGGCACAGATACGCAGTATTTT. Its protein product is CASSRQGTDTQYF. Full variable domain (outside the CDR3, taken from reference TRBV11-3 and TRBJ2-3): EAGVVQSPRYKIIEKKQPVAFWCNPISGHNTLYWYLQNLGQGPELLIRYENEEAVDDSQLPKDRFSAERLKGVDSTLKIQPAELGDSAVYLCASSRQGTDTQYFGPGTRLTVL.

This clone was seen only a few times. This chain joins TRBV19 and TRBJ1-5, with a possible D match to TRBD1 (5 bases). CDR1 and CDR2 (germline): LNHDA, SQIVND (reference sequence). V was trimmed by 11 bases and J by 2 bases, leaving 16 bases between them. This CDR3 has 14 amino acids. The CDR3 DNA reads as TGTGCCGCTCGTCCCGGGACGGGCAATCAGCCCCAGCATTTT. Encoded protein: CAARPGTGNQPQHF.

This chain uses TRBV4-3 with TRBJ1-3; D not certain. Trimming took off 1 base at V and 6 bases at J, with 16 bases between the two ends. This CDR3 spans 16 amino acids. Germline V CDR1 and CDR2: LGHNA, YSLEER. CDR3 nucleotides: TGCGCCAGCAGCCAAGGAAAGTTGGAGTTAGTAAACACCATATATTTT. It translates to CASSQGKLELVNTIYF.

Turning to this clone: At one end the junction does not follow the germline gene, possibly because of a read error. The CDR3 is CASTEIATGELFF. CDR3 DNA: TGTGCCAGCACTGAAATAGCGACCGGGGAGCTGTTTTTT. The chain is built from TRBV2 and TRBJ2-2, with D tentatively TRBD2 (5 bases). The CDR3 has 13 residues. Germline values: CDR1 SNHLY, CDR2 FYNNEI.

Of note for this clone: The junction differs from germline at one of its ends, possibly a read error. This chain uses TRBV18 with TRBJ1-1; D gene uncertain. The CDR3 has 13 residues. CDR1 is KGHSH and CDR2 is LQKENI in the germline V gene. CDR3 sequence reads: CASSSGKGGEDFF. The CDR3, as DNA: TGTGCCAGCTCCTCGGGTAAGGGTGGCGAAGATTTCTTT.

The rearrangement uses TRBV5-1 and TRBJ2-5; 8 positions agree with TRBD1. Unmatched junction bases numbered 17, after V lost 3 bases and J lost 4 bases. Germline V CDR1 and CDR2: SGHRS, YFSETQ. There are 18 residues in the CDR3. The CDR3 nucleotides read TGCGCCAGCAGCTGGTCTCAGGCAGGGGGCCGCGATAGAGAGACCCAGTACTTC. It encodes CASSWSQAGGRDRETQYF. The full variable domain, with the rest looked up from reference TRBV5-1 and TRBJ2-5, is KAGVTQTPRYLIKTRGQQVTLSCSPISGHRSVSWYQQTPGQGLQFLFEYFSETQRNKGNFPGRFSGRQFSNSRSEMNVSTLELGDSALYLCASSWSQAGGRDRETQYFGPGTRLLVL.

V gene TRBV5-1 combines with J gene TRBJ2-7; the D gene is possibly TRBD2 (7 bases). This CDR3 has 15 residues. CDR1 is SGHRS, CDR2 YFSETQ, per germline. V shed 0 bases and J shed 1 base, with 11 bases lying between them. In DNA, the CDR3 is TGCGCCAGCAGCTTGGCGGGGGGCCATTCCTACGAGCAGTACTTC. It yields the protein CASSLAGGHSYEQYF.

The V gene is TRBV7-2, the J gene TRBJ2-1; D is unclear. From germline, CDR1 is SGHTA and CDR2 FQGNSA. The CDR3 has 15 amino acids. V lost 5 bases to trimming and J lost 4 bases, with 15 bases between them. The CDR3 here is CASSILSLPYNEQFF. The DNA for the CDR3 is TGTGCCAGCAGCATACTAAGTCTCCCATACAATGAGCAGTTCTTC.

A remark on this clone: Sequence at one end of the junction differs from germline and may be a read error. V gene TRBV11-3 combines with J gene TRBJ2-7; TRBD2 is a possible D gene (5 bases). This CDR3 is built from 13 residues. Germline V gene lookup returns CDR1 SGHNT and CDR2 YENEEA. The CDR3 sequence: CASSLDWGVGQYF. CDR3 nucleotide sequence: TGTGCCAGCAGCCTAGACTGGGGAGTGGGGCAGTACTTC.

V and J are TRBV30 and TRBJ2-7; TRBD1 matches 11 bases. Trimming at V came to 2 bases and at J to 2 bases, leaving 8 bases not matched to a gene. Germline loops: CDR1 GTSNPN, CDR2 SVGIG (reference sequence). This CDR3 contains 16 residues. CDR3 sequence reads: CAWSLVGQGVPYEQYF. The CDR3 DNA sequence: TGTGCCTGGAGTCTCGTGGGACAGGGGGTCCCCTACGAGCAGTACTTC.

With regard to this clone: Other DNA variants within this sample encode the same CDR3. This chain links TRBV5-4 with TRBJ2-7, with a possible D match to TRBD2 (6 bases). Germline V CDR1 and CDR2: SGHNT, YYREEE (reference sequence). The V end was cut by 0 bases, the J end by 4 bases, with 14 bases between. The CDR3 extends over 15 amino acids. The CDR3 loop reads CASSLGGTGDYEQYF. Here the CDR3 DNA reads TGTGCCAGCAGCTTGGGGGGCACGGGGGATTACGAGCAGTACTTC.

V is TRBV6-6 and J is TRBJ2-2, with D unclear. V lost 5 bases and J lost 1, with 11 bases in between. The germline V gene encodes CDR1 MNHNY and CDR2 SVGAGI (reference sequence). This CDR3 has 15 residues. The CDR3 is CASSRPKGNTGELFF. CDR3 DNA: TGTGCCAGCAGTAGACCGAAGGGGAACACCGGGGAGCTGTTTTTT.

This chain links TRBV25-1 with TRBJ2-2, with D perhaps matching TRBD1 (5 bases). Germline CDR1 and CDR2: MGHDK and SYGVNS. V lost 2 bases, J lost 4 bases, and 11 bases lay in between. The CDR3 contains 15 residues. CDR3 residues: CASSELGQGTGELFF. The CDR3 coding sequence is TGTGCCAGCAGTGAACTGGGTCAGGGCACCGGGGAGCTGTTTTTT.

This clone was seen a single time. Other DNA sequences of this sample code for an identical CDR3. V and J are TRBV7-2 and TRBJ1-2; D is ambiguous. The germline V and J ends were trimmed by 3 bases and 2 bases, with 4 bases remaining between them. Germline CDR1 reads SGHTA; CDR2 reads FQGNSA. The CDR3 spans 12 residues. CDR3 sequence reads: CASSFSNYGYTF. In DNA form, the CDR3 reads TGTGCCAGCAGCTTCTCAAACTATGGCTACACCTTC.

In the case of this clone: Other nucleotide sequences in the sample specify the same CDR3. V usage is TRBV11-2 and J usage is TRBJ1-5; D not certain. Between the trimmed V and J ends, which lost 4 bases and 0 bases, there was a span of 7 bases. Germline V gene lookup returns CDR1 SGHAT and CDR2 FQNNGV. The CDR3 contains 14 residues. CDR3 in DNA: TGTGCCAGCAGCTCGGACCGTAGCAATCAGCCCCAGCATTTT. Its translation: CASSSDRSNQPQHF.

The chain uses TRBV5-1 and TRBJ1-2; 12 nucleotides align to TRBD1. The CDR3 sequence is 16 residues long. Germline V gene lookup returns CDR1 SGHRS and CDR2 YFSETQ. The V segment lost 5 bases and the J segment 7 bases; nucleotides outside the gene matches: 12. CDR3 loop: CASSSGTGGPLSGYTF. Written as DNA, the CDR3 is TGCGCCAGCAGTTCCGGGACAGGGGGCCCTTTGAGTGGCTACACCTTC.

The rearrangement links TRBV15 to TRBJ2-3, with D uncertain. V shed 1 base and J shed 2 bases, with 7 bases lying between them. Germline lookup yields CDR1 LNHNV and CDR2 YYDKDF (reference sequence). The CDR3 runs to 14 residues. This CDR3 is CATSRAPTTDTQYF. CDR3 DNA: TGTGCCACCAGCAGAGCCCCCACCACAGATACGCAGTATTTT.

This chain links TRBV5-6 with TRBJ2-5; the D is unclear. CDR1 SGHDT and CDR2 YYEEEE come from the germline V gene. The CDR3 covers 15 residues. V lost 1 base to trimming and J lost 5 bases, with 15 bases between them. This CDR3 is CASSLLYTSMETQYF. In DNA, the CDR3 is TGTGCCAGCAGCTTGCTATATACCTCTATGGAGACCCAGTACTTC.